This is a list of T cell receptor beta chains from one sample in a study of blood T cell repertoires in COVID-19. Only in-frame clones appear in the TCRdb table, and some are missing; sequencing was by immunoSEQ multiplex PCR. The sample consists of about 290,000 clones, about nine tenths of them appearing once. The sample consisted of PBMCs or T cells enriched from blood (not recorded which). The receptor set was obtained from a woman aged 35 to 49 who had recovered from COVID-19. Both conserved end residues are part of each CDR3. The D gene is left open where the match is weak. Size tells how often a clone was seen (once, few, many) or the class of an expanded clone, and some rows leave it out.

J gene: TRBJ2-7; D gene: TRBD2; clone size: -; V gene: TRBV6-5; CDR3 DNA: TGTGCCAGCAGTTACCTCCGCGGGAGGTCCTACTACGAGCAGTACTTC; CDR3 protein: CASSYLRGRSYYEQYF
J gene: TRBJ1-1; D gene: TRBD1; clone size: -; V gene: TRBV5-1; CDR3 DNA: TGCGCCAGCAGCTCTGACAGGGGTGGCACTGAAGCTTTCTTT; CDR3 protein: CASSSDRGGTEAFF
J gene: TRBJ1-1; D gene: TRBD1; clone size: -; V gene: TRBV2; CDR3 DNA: TGTGCCAGCTCTTTTACAGGGGGTGAGACTGAAGCTTTCTTT; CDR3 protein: CASSFTGGETEAFF
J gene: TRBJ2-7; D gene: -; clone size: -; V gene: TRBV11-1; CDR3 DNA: TGTGCCAGCAGCGCAGGATACTACGAGCAGTACTTC; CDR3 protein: CASSAGYYEQYF
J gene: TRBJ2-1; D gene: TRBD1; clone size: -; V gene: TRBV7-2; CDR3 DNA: TGTGCCAGCAGCCACCGGGACAGGGGTCTGGGTGAGCAGTTCTTC; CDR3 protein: CASSHRDRGLGEQFF
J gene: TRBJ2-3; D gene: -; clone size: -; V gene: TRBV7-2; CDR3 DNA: TGTGCCAGCAGCTTAGTCTCAGGGATCAGCACAGATACGCAGTATTTT; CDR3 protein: CASSLVSGISTDTQYF
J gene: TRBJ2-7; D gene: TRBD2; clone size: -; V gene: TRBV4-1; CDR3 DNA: TGCGCCAGCAGCCAAGTGAGACCGGGAGGAGCCCCCTACGAGCAGTACTTC; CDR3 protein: CASSQVRPGGAPYEQYF
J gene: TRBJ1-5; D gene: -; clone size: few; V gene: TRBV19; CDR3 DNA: TGTGCCAGTAGTATCCAGGACAATCAGCCCCAGCATTTT; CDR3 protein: CASSIQDNQPQHF
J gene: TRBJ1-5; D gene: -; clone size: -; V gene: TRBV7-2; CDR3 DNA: TGTGCCAGCAGCTTAGGGCAGGCCAAGGTTCAGCCCCAGCATTTT; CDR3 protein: CASSLGQAKVQPQHF
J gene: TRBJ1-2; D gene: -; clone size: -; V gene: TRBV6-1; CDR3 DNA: TGTGCCAGCAGTGAGCAGGGGAGGGAATATGGCTACACCTTC; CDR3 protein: CASSEQGREYGYTF
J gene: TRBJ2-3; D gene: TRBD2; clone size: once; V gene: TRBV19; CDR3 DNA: TGTGCCAGTAGTTTCCTAGCGGGGGAGAGCACAGATACGCAGTATTTT; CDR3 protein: CASSFLAGESTDTQYF
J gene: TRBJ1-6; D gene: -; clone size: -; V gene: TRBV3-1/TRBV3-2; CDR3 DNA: TGTGCCAGCAGCCAAGGCAGTGGGAGGTCACCCCTCCACTTT; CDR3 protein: CASSQGSGRSPLHF
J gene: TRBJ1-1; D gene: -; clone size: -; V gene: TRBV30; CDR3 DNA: TGTGCCTGGAGTGGGGAGAGGGAAGCTTTCTTT; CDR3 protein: CAWSGEREAFF
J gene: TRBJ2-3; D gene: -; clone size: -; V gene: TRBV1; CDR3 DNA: TGCACCAGCAGCCGCCGAGGACAGGGAACGACAGATACGCAGTATTTT; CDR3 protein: CTSSRRGQGTTDTQYF
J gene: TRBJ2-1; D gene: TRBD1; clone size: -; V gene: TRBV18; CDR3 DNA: TGTGCCAGCTCACCCAGGGACAGCTACAATGAGCAGTTCTTC; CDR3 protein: CASSPRDSYNEQFF
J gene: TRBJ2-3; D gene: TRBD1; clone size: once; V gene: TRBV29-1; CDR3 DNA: TGCAGCATTTATGAAGGGCAGGGGGTGCCAGATACGCAGTATTTT; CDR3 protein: CSIYEGQGVPDTQYF
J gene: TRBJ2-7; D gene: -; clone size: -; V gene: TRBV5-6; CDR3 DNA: TGTGCCAGCAGCGGGGCCTCTAGGGAGCAGTACTTC; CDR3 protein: CASSGASREQYF
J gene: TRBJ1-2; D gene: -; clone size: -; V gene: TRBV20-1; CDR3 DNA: TGCAGTGCTAGACTAGATGGCTACACCTTC; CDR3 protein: CSARLDGYTF
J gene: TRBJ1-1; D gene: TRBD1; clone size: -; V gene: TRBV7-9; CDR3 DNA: TGTGCCAGCAGCACCTCGGACAGGGGGCCCCTCTCGAACACTGAAGCTTTCTTT; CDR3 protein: CASSTSDRGPLSNTEAFF
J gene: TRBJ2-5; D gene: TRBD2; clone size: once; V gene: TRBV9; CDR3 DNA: TGTGCCAGCAGCGTTACGGGACTAGCAGTCGAAGAGACCCAGTACTTC; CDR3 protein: CASSVTGLAVEETQYF
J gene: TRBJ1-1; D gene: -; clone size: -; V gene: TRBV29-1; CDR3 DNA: TGCAGCGTCCGCTCGGGGGGAAAGGGCACAGCTTTCTTT; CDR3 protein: CSVRSGGKGTAFF